This TCR beta chain stems from a study of identical twins. This clonotype turned up a few times. What it binds is not known. The CDR3 covers 13 residues. The germline V gene has CDR1 DFQATT and CDR2 SNEGSKA (reference sequence). Trimming shortened V by 3 bases and J by 3 bases, and 11 bases separated the two germline ends. TCRdb re-analysed the 5' RACE reads in MiXCR, keeping a single row per CDR3 protein. Of 200,000 to 250,000 distinct CDR3 sequences in the sample, 5.5% to 7% were seen once. Study-wide points: In cord blood, abundant beta clonotypes had fewer insertions; memory showed no trend. Sharing of beta out-of-frame sequences by twins showed a weaker excess. Zero-insertion analyses could be partly confounded by invariant MAIT and iNKT cells.

The data were also submitted as part of a second study, on yellow fever vaccine responses in identical twins.

This clonotype was sampled from a woman aged 18-35 years in good health. The chain employs TRBV20-1 and TRBJ1-1, with D unresolved. Sequencing was performed on memory (CD45RO+) T cells sorted from blood. The CDR3 is CSARRVGYTEAFF. The DNA for the CDR3 is TGCAGTGCTAGGCGTGTGGGGTACACTGAAGCTTTCTTT.